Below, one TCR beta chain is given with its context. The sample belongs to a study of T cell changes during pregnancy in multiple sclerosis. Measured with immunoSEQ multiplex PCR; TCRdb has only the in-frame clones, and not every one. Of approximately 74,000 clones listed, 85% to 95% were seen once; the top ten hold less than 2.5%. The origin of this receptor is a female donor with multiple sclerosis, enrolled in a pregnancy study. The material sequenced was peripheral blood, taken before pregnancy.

The CDR3 spells CASSSPLGNQPQHF. CDR3 bases: TGTGCCAGCAGTTCTCCCCTAGGCAATCAGCCCCAGCATTTT. This chain uses TRBV28 with TRBJ1-5; D call uncertain. Germline CDR1 reads MDHEN; CDR2 reads SYDVKM. V was trimmed by 4 bases and J by 2 bases, leaving 9 bases between them. The CDR3 sequence is 14 residues long.